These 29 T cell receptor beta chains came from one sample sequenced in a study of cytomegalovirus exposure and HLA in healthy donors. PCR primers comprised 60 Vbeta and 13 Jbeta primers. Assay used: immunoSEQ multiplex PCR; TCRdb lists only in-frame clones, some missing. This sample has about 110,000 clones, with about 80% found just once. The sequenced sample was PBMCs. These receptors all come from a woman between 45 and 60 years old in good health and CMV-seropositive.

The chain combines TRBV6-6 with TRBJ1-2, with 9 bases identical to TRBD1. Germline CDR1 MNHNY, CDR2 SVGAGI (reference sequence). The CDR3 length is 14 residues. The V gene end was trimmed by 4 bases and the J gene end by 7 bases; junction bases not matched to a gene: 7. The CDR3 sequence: CASSSGQGTGGYTF. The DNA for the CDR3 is TGTGCCAGCAGTTCGGGACAGGGTACAGGTGGCTACACCTTC.

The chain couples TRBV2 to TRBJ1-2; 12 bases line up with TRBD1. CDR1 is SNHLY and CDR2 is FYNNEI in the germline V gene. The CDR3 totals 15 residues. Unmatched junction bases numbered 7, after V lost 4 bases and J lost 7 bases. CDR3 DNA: TGTGCCAGCAGTGTCTCTGGGACAGGGGGCAGTGGCTACACCTTC. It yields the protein CASSVSGTGGSGYTF. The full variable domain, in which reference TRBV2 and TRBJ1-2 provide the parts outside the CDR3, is EPEVTQTPSHQVTQMGQEVILRCVPISNHLYFYWYRQILGQKVEFLVSFYNNEISEKSEIFDDQFSVERPDGSNFTLKIRSTKLEDSAMYFCASSVSGTGGSGYTFGSGTRLTVV.

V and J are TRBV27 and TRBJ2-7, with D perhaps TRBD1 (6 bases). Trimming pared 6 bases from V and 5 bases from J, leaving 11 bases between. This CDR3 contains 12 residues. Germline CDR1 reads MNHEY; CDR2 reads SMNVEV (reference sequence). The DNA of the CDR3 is TGTGCCAGCAGGTCGGACAGCAACGAGCAGTACTTC. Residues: CASRSDSNEQYF.

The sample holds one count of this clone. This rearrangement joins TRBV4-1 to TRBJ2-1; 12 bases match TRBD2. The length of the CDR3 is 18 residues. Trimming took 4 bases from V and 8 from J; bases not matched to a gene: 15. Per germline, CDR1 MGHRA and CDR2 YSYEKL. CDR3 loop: CASSRRPPSGGASDEQFF. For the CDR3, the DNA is TGCGCCAGCAGCCGCCGACCGCCTAGCGGGGGGGCCTCAGATGAGCAGTTCTTC.

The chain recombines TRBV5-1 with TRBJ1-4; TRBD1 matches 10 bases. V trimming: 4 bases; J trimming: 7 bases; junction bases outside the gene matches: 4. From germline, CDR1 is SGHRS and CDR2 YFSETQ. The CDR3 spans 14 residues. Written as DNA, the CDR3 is TGCGCCAGCAGCCCGGGGGACAGGGGTGAAAAACTGTTTTTT. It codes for CASSPGDRGEKLFF.

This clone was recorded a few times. CDR3: CASSSMGTGENQPQHF. The CDR3 region has the DNA TGTGCCAGCAGTTCGATGGGGACAGGGGAGAATCAGCCCCAGCATTTT. The gene calls are TRBV27 and TRBJ1-5, with 10 bases identical to TRBD1. Germline values: CDR1 MNHEY, CDR2 SMNVEV (reference sequence). J lost 4 bases, V lost 4 bases, and 7 bases had no gene match. The CDR3 runs to 16 residues.

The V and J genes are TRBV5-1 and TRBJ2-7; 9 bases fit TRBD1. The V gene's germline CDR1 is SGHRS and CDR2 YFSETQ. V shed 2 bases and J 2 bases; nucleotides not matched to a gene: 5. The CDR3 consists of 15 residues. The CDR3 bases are TGCGCCAGCAGCTTCCGGACAGGGGCGACCTACGAGCAGTACTTC. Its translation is CASSFRTGATYEQYF.

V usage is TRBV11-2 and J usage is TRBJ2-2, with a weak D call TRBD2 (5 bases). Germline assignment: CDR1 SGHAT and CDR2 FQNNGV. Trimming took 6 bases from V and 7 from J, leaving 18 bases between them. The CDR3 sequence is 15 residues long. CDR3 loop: CASSSQGGLGGELFF. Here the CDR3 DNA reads TGTGCCAGCAGTTCCCAAGGCGGGTTGGGCGGGGAGCTGTTTTTT.

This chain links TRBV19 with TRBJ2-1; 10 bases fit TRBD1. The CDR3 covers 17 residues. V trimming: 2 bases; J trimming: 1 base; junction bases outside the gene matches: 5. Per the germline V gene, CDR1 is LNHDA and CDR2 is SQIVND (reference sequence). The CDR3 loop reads CASSIWGQGRSYNEQFF. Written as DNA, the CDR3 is TGTGCCAGTAGTATATGGGGACAGGGGCGGTCCTACAATGAGCAGTTCTTC.

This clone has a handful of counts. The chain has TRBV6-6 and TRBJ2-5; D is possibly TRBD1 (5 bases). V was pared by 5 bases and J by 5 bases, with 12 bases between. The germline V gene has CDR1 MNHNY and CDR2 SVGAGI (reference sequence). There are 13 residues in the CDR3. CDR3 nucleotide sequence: TGTGCCAGCAGTGTTCAGGGAATGGAGACCCAGTACTTC. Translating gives CASSVQGMETQYF.

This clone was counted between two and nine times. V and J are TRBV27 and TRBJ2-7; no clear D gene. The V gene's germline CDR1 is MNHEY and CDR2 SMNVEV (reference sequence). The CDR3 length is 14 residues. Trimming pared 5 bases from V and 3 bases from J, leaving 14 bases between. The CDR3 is CASSEHSGIYEQYF. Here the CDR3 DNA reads TGTGCCAGCAGTGAACACTCAGGAATCTACGAGCAGTACTTC.

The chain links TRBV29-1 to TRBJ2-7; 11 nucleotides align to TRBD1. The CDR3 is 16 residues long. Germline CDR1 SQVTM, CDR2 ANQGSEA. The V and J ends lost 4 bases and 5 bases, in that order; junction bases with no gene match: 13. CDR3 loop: CSVVPPADRGRDEQYF. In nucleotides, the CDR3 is TGCAGCGTTGTACCCCCTGCGGACAGGGGGCGGGACGAGCAGTACTTC.

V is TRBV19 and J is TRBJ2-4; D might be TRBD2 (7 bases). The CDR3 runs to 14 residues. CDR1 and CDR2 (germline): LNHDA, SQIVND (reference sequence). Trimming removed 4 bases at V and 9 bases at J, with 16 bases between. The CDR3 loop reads CASSSGGAPGIQYF. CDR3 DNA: TGTGCCAGTAGTAGTGGGGGGGCGCCGGGCATTCAGTACTTC.

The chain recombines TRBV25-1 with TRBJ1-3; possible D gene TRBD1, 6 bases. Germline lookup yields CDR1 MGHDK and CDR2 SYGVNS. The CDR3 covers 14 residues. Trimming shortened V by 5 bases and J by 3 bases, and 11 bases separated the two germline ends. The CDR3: CASSTGFGGNTIYF. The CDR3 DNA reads TGTGCCAGCAGTACAGGGTTTGGTGGAAACACCATATATTTT.

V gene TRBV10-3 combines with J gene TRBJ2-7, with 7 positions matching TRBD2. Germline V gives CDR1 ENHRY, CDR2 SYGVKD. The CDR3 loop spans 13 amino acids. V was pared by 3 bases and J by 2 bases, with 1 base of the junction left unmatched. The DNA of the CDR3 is TGTGCCATCAGTGATCGGGGGGCCTACGAGCAGTACTTC. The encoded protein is CAISDRGAYEQYF.

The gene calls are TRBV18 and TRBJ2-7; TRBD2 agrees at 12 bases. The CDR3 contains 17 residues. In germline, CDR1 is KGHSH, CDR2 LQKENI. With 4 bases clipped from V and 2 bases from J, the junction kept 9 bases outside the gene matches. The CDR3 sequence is CASSLGLAGGPPYEQYF. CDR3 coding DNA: TGTGCCAGCTCACTTGGGCTAGCGGGAGGGCCCCCCTACGAGCAGTACTTC.

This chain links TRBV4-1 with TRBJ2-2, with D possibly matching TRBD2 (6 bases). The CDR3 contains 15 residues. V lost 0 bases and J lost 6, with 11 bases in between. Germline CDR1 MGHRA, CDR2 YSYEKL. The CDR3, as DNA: TGCGCCAGCAGCCAAGATTTGCGGGACCCCGGGGAGCTGTTTTTT. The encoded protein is CASSQDLRDPGELFF.

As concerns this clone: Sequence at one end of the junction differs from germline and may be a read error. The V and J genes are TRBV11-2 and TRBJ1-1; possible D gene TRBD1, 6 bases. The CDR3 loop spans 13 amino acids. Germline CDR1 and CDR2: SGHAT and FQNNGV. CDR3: CASSLDRSTEAFF. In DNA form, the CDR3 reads TGTGCCAGCAGCCTAGACAGGTCCACTGAAGCTTTCTTT.

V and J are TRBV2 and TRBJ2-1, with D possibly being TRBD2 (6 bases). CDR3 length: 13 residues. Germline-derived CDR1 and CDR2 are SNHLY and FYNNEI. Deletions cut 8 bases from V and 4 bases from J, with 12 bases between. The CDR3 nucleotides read TGTGCCAGCTGGGCTAGCGCGTACAATGAGCAGTTCTTC. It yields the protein CASWASAYNEQFF. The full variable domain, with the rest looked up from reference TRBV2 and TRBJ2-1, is EPEVTQTPSHQVTQMGQEVILRCVPISNHLYFYWYRQILGQKVEFLVSFYNNEISEKSEIFDDQFSVERPDGSNFTLKIRSTKLEDSAMYFCASWASAYNEQFFGPGTRLTVL.

CDR3 protein: CASSSPGNGELFF. The CDR3 coding sequence is TGTGCCAGCAGCTCCCCCGGGAACGGGGAGCTGTTTTTT. The chain has TRBV6-5 and TRBJ2-2; D is possibly TRBD2 (5 bases). Germline V gives CDR1 MNHEY, CDR2 SVGAGI. This CDR3 has 13 amino acids. Trimming shortened V by 6 bases and J by 7 bases, and 12 bases separated the two germline ends.

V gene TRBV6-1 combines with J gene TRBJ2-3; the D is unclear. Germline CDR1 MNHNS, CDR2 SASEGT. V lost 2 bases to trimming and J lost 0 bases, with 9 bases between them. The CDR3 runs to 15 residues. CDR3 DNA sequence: TGTGCCAGCAGTGAATACGTGGCCAGCACAGATACGCAGTATTTT. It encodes CASSEYVASTDTQYF.

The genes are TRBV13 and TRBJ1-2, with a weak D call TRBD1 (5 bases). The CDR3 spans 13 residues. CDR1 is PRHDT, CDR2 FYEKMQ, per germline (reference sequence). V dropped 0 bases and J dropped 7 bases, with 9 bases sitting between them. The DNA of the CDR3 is TGTGCCAGCAGCTTAGGGGGGCGTGGTGGCTACACCTTC. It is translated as CASSLGGRGGYTF.

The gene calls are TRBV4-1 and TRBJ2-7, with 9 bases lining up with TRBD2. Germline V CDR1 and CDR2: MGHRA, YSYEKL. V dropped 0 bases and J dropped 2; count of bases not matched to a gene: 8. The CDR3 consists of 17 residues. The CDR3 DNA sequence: TGCGCCAGCAGCCAAGAGGGGCTAGCGGGAATTACCTACGAGCAGTACTTC. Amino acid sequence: CASSQEGLAGITYEQYF.

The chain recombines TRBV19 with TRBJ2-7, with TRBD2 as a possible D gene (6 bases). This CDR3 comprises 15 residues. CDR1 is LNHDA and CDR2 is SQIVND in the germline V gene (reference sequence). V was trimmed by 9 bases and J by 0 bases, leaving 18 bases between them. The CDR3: CASRIWGGASYEQYF. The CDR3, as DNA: TGTGCCAGCAGAATTTGGGGCGGGGCCTCCTACGAGCAGTACTTC.

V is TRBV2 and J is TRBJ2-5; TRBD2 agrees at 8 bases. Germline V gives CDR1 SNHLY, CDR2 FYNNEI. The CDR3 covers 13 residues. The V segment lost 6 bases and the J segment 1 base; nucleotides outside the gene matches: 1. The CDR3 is CASSGGAQETQYF. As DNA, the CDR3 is TGTGCCAGCAGCGGGGGGGCCCAAGAGACCCAGTACTTC. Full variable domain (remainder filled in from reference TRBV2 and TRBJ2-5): EPEVTQTPSHQVTQMGQEVILRCVPISNHLYFYWYRQILGQKVEFLVSFYNNEISEKSEIFDDQFSVERPDGSNFTLKIRSTKLEDSAMYFCASSGGAQETQYFGPGTRLLVL.

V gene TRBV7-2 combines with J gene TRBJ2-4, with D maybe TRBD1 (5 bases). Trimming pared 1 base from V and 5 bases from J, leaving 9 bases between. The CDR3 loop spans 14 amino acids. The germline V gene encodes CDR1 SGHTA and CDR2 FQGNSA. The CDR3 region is CASSLGRVENIQYF. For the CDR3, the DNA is TGTGCCAGCAGCTTAGGCAGGGTAGAAAACATTCAGTACTTC.

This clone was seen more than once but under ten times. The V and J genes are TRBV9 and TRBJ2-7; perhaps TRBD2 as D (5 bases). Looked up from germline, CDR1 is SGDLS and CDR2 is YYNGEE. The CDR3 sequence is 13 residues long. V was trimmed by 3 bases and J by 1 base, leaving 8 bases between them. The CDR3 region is CASSGTSSYEQYF. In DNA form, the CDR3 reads TGTGCCAGCAGCGGAACTAGTTCCTACGAGCAGTACTTC.

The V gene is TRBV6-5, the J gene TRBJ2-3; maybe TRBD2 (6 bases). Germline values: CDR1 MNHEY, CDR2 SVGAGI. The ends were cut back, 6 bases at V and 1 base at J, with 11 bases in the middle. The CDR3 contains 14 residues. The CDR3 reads CASSSERGTDTQYF. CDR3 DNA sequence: TGTGCCAGCAGCTCTGAGCGGGGCACAGATACGCAGTATTTT.

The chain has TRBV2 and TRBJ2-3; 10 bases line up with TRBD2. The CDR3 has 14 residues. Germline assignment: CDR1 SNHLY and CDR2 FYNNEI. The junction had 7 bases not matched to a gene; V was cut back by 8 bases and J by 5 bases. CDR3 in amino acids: CASAVAGGLDTQYF. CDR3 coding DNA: TGTGCCAGCGCCGTAGCGGGAGGACTAGATACGCAGTATTTT.